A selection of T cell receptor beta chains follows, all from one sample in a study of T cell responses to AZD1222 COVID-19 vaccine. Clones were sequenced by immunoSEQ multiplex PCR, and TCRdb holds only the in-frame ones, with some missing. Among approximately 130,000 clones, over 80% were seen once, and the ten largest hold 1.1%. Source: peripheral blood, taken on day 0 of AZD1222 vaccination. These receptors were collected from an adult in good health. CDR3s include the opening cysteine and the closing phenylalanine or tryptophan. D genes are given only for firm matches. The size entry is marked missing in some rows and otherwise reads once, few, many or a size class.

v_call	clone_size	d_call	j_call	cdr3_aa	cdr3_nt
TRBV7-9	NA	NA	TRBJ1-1	CASSSGTGNTEAFF	TGTGCCAGCAGCTCTGGGACGGGGAACACTGAAGCTTTCTTT
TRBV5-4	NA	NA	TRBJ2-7	CASSLGDRSYEQYF	TGTGCCAGCAGCTTAGGGGACCGATCCTACGAGCAGTACTTC
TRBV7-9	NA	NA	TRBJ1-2	CASSLVAGEVYTF	TGTGCCAGCAGCTTGGTGGCAGGGGAAGTCTACACCTTC
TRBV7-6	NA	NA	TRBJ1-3	CASSLSGSGNTIYF	TGTGCCAGCAGCTTAAGTGGGTCTGGAAACACCATATATTTT
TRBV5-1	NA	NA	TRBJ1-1	CASSSQGTTEAFF	TGCGCCAGCAGCTCCCAGGGGACCACTGAAGCTTTCTTT
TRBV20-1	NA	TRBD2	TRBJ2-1	CSASGTSGRASEQFF	TGCAGTGCTAGTGGGACTAGCGGGAGGGCTTCTGAGCAGTTCTTC
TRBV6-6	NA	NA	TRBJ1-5	CASSRLGAGSNQPQHF	TGTGCCAGCAGTCGACTTGGGGCGGGCAGCAATCAGCCCCAGCATTTT
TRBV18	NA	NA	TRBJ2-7	CASSSSRWIGANEQYF	TGTGCCAGCTCCTCGTCGCGTTGGATCGGGGCTAACGAGCAGTACTTC
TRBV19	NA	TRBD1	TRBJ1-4	CASTGTGPNEKLFF	TGTGCCAGTACAGGGACAGGGCCTAATGAAAAACTGTTTTTT
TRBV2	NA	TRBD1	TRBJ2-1	CASRVAWDSYNEQFF	TGTGCCAGCAGGGTGGCCTGGGACAGTTACAATGAGCAGTTCTTC
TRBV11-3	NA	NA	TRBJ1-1	CASSKGPNTEAFF	TGTGCCAGCAGCAAGGGGCCGAACACTGAAGCTTTCTTT
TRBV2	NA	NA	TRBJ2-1	CASSEGGQFF	TGTGCCAGCAGTGAGGGGGGACAGTTCTTC
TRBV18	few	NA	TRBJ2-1	CASSPPGLLYNEQFF	TGTGCCAGCTCTCCTCCGGGACTGCTATACAATGAGCAGTTCTTC
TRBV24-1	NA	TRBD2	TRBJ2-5	CATSEASGSGAQYF	TGTGCCACCAGTGAGGCTAGCGGGAGTGGGGCCCAGTACTTC
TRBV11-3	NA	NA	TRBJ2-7	CASSLDVAYEQYF	TGTGCCAGCAGCTTAGATGTAGCCTACGAGCAGTACTTC
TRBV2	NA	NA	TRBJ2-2	CASITGLNTGELFF	TGTGCCAGCATTACTGGACTTAACACCGGGGAGCTGTTTTTT
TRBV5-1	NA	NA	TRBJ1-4	CASSLGPATTNEKLFF	TGCGCCAGCAGCTTGGGGCCGGCTACAACTAATGAAAAACTGTTTTTT